This TCR beta chain was sequenced in a study of radiation and T cells in renal cell carcinoma (dated by TCRdb to about 2020). As for the study more broadly: A total of around 50 samples underwent TCR beta sequencing, made up of roughly 26 tumors and about 27 peripheral blood samples. The last blood draw happened 4 weeks after radiation, timed to coincide with nephrectomy. A total of roughly 4 million unique CDR3 nucleotide sequences, encoding 2.5 million to 3 million unique CDR3 amino acid sequences, were found across all 53 samples.

TCR beta libraries were generated from genomic DNA with the immunoSEQ kit, following the manufacturer's recommendations. To prepare the libraries, a first multiplex PCR with proprietary primers was run, followed by a second PCR that added unique barcodes, and a bead cleanup was done after each round. A positive control reaction and a negative control reaction, both provided in the kit, were run with every batch of samples. The final libraries were assessed on an Agilent 4200 TapeStation D1000 ScreenTape, pooled by volume, and quantified by qPCR. Sequencing was performed on an Illumina NextSeq500 with a MidOutput 150-cycle cartridge, and 156 Read1 and 15 Index1 cycles were run with kit custom primers. The pooled library was loaded at approximately 0.95 pM with about 18% PhiX control spiked in. Regarding the original processing steps: The vendor-processed data were analyzed in R, and a clonotype was defined as all T cells that share the same CDR3 nucleotide sequence. In the clone abundance analyses, frequencies in each sample were normalized to that sample's 10,000 most abundant clones. Before analysis, public T cell clones were removed, and these numbered fewer than five per sample on average. Tumor-enriched and baseline blood-enriched clonotypes were defined by at least a 32-fold difference in abundance between compartments. A beta-binomial differential abundance model was used to identify clonotypes that were expanded or contracted between blood time points. Tumor-blood repertoire similarity was measured with the Baroni-Urbani and Buser coefficient, and group comparisons used two-tailed Wilcoxon tests in R. Not all clones reach the TCRdb copy of this immuneACCESS table, which keeps in-frame sequences only. Checked studies attribute under half of the gap to unresolved V genes and leave the rest unexplained. That table furnishes V, J and clone size, whereas the DNA furnished D and trimming. The table for this sample lists around 64,000 clones; over 60% of them were counted only once. Of the sample, approximately 7% falls within the top ten clones.

For this clone: Its antigen has not been determined. No per-base quality is available; no much larger clone lies one base away.

From the cysteine through the phenylalanine, the CDR3 covers 13 amino acids. Solely the CDR3 DNA is kept, with 39 bases framed from the first base. V is cut by 7 bases and J by 0 bases, and the space between the germline ends is 9 bases. Per the germline V gene, SNHLY is the CDR1 and FYNNEI is the CDR2. This specimen's time point label, interpreted: blood 4 weeks post-SBRT, at nephrectomy. The sample's treatment or condition label, in plain terms: 15 Gy SBRT to primary tumor, nephrectomy 4 weeks later. The samples were drawn from a clinical trial, where primary renal cell carcinomas were treated with 15 Gy of stereotactic body radiation therapy and then removed by nephrectomy 4 weeks afterward. To follow tumor-enriched clonotypes, peripheral blood was collected serially from radiation-treated patients at baseline and again at 2 weeks and 4 weeks after SBRT. All patients had renal cell carcinoma with clear cell pathology. The QIAamp DNA Blood Mini Kit (Qiagen) was used to prepare genomic DNA for TCR sequencing. The analyses included just those samples that passed every quality control check.

General conclusions and limits of the study: An increase in top tumor clonotypes in blood was observed from baseline to 2 weeks post-radiation, followed by contraction by 4 weeks, which was taken to suggest transient expansion of tumor-resident clones. Because pretreatment tumor biopsies were not available, the study could not determine whether clonotypes were already present within the tumor at baseline. Blood repertoire dynamics were not followed beyond 4 weeks after treatment. With a single-armed trial design, the study had no way to address how radiation dose or scheduling affects the TCR repertoire.

This TCR came from a man aged 60-69 years with renal cell carcinoma. The sample was blood, taken from a patient whose treatment included radiotherapy and nephrectomy. The rearrangement combines TRBV2 with TRBJ1-2; no confident D gene assignment can be made. The CDR3 reads CASTRGPNYGYTF. The nucleotide sequence reads TGTGCCAGCACGCGGGGTCCTAACTATGGCTACACCTTC.